The rows below give T cell receptor beta chains drawn from one sample of a study of control samples from healthy donors and cancer patients. Here immunoSEQ multiplex PCR was the method, and the copy in TCRdb shows in-frame clones only, minus some. The table has over 150,000 clones, over 80% seen once. Sequencing was done on a sample of blood. Source of these receptors: a man between 18 and 29 years old in good health. Each CDR3 is given with its conserved first and last residue. Each record gives: V gene, J gene, D gene, clone size, CDR3 DNA, CDR3 protein. D genes are given only for firm matches. Size is omitted from some rows. Given values are once, few, many or a class for expanded clones.

TRBV5-1,TRBJ2-5,TRBD2,once,TGCGCCAGCCGGGGGGAGGTTCTTTTATCAGAGACCCAGTACTTC,CASRGEVLLSETQYF
TRBV6-5,TRBJ2-2,NA,NA,TGTGCCAGCAGTCGCCTGGCCCAGTCGACCGGGGAGCTGTTTTTT,CASSRLAQSTGELFF
TRBV6-6,TRBJ1-5,NA,few,TGTGCCAGCAGCGGTGACGCTGCCAATCAGCCCCAGCATTTT,CASSGDAANQPQHF
TRBV6-5,TRBJ1-2,NA,NA,TGTGCCAGCAGTTTTTATGGCTACACCTTC,CASSFYGYTF
TRBV19,TRBJ1-5,NA,NA,TGTGCCAGTACCCTAAGACCCCAGGGCCGGGGCAATCAGCCCCAGCATTTT,CASTLRPQGRGNQPQHF
TRBV5-1,TRBJ2-1,NA,NA,TGCGCCAGCAGCTTGGTTAGTAGTGGGAATGAGCAGTTCTTC,CASSLVSSGNEQFF
TRBV7-9,TRBJ1-4,NA,NA,TGTGCCAGCAGCTTAGCGGGGGCGCGTGAAAAACTGTTTTTT,CASSLAGAREKLFF
TRBV2,TRBJ2-1,TRBD2,NA,TGTGCCAGGACAGCGGGGGGGAGTAACAATGAGCAGTTCTTC,CARTAGGSNNEQFF
TRBV9,TRBJ2-2,TRBD2,NA,TGTGCCAGCAGCGTTAGCGGGGGCGCTAACACCGGGGAGCTGTTTTTT,CASSVSGGANTGELFF
TRBV9,TRBJ2-6,TRBD2,NA,TGTGCCAGCAGCCCCGAGGGGCTAGCGGGGGCGCGATCTGGGGCCAACGTCCTGACTTTC,CASSPEGLAGARSGANVLTF
TRBV2,TRBJ1-1,TRBD1,NA,TGTGCCAGCAGCGCTACAGGGGGCGTCTTGCTAGCTTTCTTT,CASSATGGVLLAFF
TRBV6-1,TRBJ2-5,TRBD2,NA,TGTGCCAGCAGTGAATCGGTCGGCGGGAGGGAGACCCAGTACTTC,CASSESVGGRETQYF
TRBV30,TRBJ2-1,NA,NA,TGTGCCTGGGAACCGAGAGGGGGGGGTTACAATGAGCAGTTCTTC,CAWEPRGGGYNEQFF
TRBV12-3/TRBV12-4,TRBJ1-2,TRBD1,once,TGTGCCAGCAGTCCCGGACAGGGCTATGGCTACACCTTC,CASSPGQGYGYTF
TRBV27,TRBJ2-1,NA,NA,TGTGCCAGCAGTTCTTCATTGACCTCCTACAATGAGCAGTTCTTC,CASSSSLTSYNEQFF
TRBV4-1,TRBJ1-6,TRBD1,NA,TGCGCCAGCAGCCAGTACGGACAGGGAAGATCACCCCTCCACTTT,CASSQYGQGRSPLHF
TRBV3-1/TRBV3-2,TRBJ1-2,NA,NA,TGTGCCAGCAGCCAAGGTGGCAGCTTTAACTATGGCTACACCTTC,CASSQGGSFNYGYTF
TRBV24-1,TRBJ1-4,NA,NA,TGTGCCACCAGTGATCCGACGGCCGATAATGAAAAACTGTTTTTT,CATSDPTADNEKLFF
TRBV25-1,TRBJ2-3,NA,few,TGTGCCAGCAGTGGGATACAGGAAACAGATACGCAGTATTTT,CASSGIQETDTQYF
TRBV5-1,TRBJ2-2,TRBD1,once,TGCGCCAGCAGCATAGACAGGGGATCGGGCACCGGGGAGCTGTTTTTT,CASSIDRGSGTGELFF
TRBV6-5,TRBJ2-3,TRBD1,NA,TGTGCCAGCAGTCTCGGACAGGGACTCACAGATACGCAGTATTTT,CASSLGQGLTDTQYF
TRBV2,TRBJ1-1,NA,NA,TGTGCCAGCACGGTCCGAGGGGGGGACACTGAAGCTTTCTTT,CASTVRGGDTEAFF
TRBV6-5,TRBJ1-3,NA,many,TGTGCCAGCAGTTACGACGGCTCTGGAAACACCATATATTTT,CASSYDGSGNTIYF
TRBV27,TRBJ1-6,NA,once,TGTGCCAGCAGTCTTTCATCTCAGGGCAACTCACCCCTCCACTTT,CASSLSSQGNSPLHF
TRBV24-1,TRBJ2-7,NA,NA,TGTGCCACCAGTGGCCCCCCAGAGGAGTCCTACGAGCAGTACTTC,CATSGPPEESYEQYF
TRBV5-6,TRBJ1-1,NA,NA,TGTGCCAGCAGCCCTTTTTCGGGACGTCTGAACACTGAAGCTTTCTTT,CASSPFSGRLNTEAFF
TRBV10-3,TRBJ1-5,NA,once,TGTGCCATCAGTGAGTCCAGGAATTATCAGCCCCAGCATTTT,CAISESRNYQPQHF
TRBV11-2,TRBJ2-7,NA,NA,TGTGCCAGCAGCTTAGGTCCAGGTACCTACGAGCAGTACTTC,CASSLGPGTYEQYF
TRBV28,TRBJ1-1,NA,NA,TGTGCCAGCAGTTTGGGAGGGGCGCGCACCCCTGAAGCTTTCTTT,CASSLGGARTPEAFF
TRBV24-1,TRBJ2-4,TRBD1,NA,TGTGCCACCAGTGAACACGGACAGGGGAAAAACATTCAGTACTTC,CATSEHGQGKNIQYF
TRBV2,TRBJ1-1,NA,once,TGTGCCAGCAATATCGGCGGCTACACTGAAGCTTTCTTT,CASNIGGYTEAFF
TRBV6-6,TRBJ1-5,TRBD1,once,TGTGCCAGCAGTTACTCAGGGGGCGCGGGCAATCAGCCCCAGCATTTT,CASSYSGGAGNQPQHF
TRBV6-6,TRBJ1-1,NA,once,TGTGCCAGCAGTGTCTGGAGCGCTGAAGCTTTCTTT,CASSVWSAEAFF
TRBV3-1/TRBV3-2,TRBJ1-5,NA,NA,TGTGCCAGCAGCCAGGCGAGAGATCAGCCCCAGCATTTT,CASSQARDQPQHF
TRBV29-1,TRBJ2-1,NA,NA,TGCAGCGCTATTAACGGGGATGAGCAGTTCTTC,CSAINGDEQFF
TRBV2,TRBJ2-5,TRBD2,NA,TGTGCCAGCAGTGGGACTAGCGGGGGGGCCTGGGAGACCCAGTACTTC,CASSGTSGGAWETQYF
TRBV29-1,TRBJ1-1,NA,NA,TGCAGCGGTCAGGGGAACACTGAAGCTTTCTTT,CSGQGNTEAFF
TRBV10-2,TRBJ2-5,NA,NA,TGCGCCAGCGGAAAGGGTCGTAGTCAAGAGACCCAGTACTTC,CASGKGRSQETQYF
TRBV5-6,TRBJ2-7,TRBD1,NA,TGTGCCAGCAGCTCTTGGACAGGATTGACCTACGAGCAGTACTTC,CASSSWTGLTYEQYF
TRBV5-1,TRBJ2-1,TRBD1,NA,TGCGCCAGCAGGACAGGGTCCCACAATGAGCAGTTCTTC,CASRTGSHNEQFF
TRBV4-2,TRBJ2-5,TRBD2,NA,TGTGCCAGCAGCCAAGATCCCGGCGGGGGGGCCAAAGAGACCCAGTACTTC,CASSQDPGGGAKETQYF
TRBV27,TRBJ1-5,TRBD1,NA,TGTGCCAGCAGTTTAACGGGACAGGGGAATCAGCCCCAGCATTTT,CASSLTGQGNQPQHF
TRBV12-5,TRBJ1-5,NA,NA,TGTGCTAGTGGTTTGGAAAGGGGAGGCCGTAGCAATCAGCCCCAGCATTTT,CASGLERGGRSNQPQHF
TRBV6-5,TRBJ1-3,NA,NA,TGTGCCAGCATTCTGGGGGATTCCTCTGGAAACACCATATATTTT,CASILGDSSGNTIYF
TRBV15,TRBJ2-1,TRBD2,NA,TGTGCCACCAGCGGGCGACTAGCGGGGGATGAGCAGTTCTTC,CATSGRLAGDEQFF